This T cell receptor (beta chain) was observed in a study of cytomegalovirus exposure and HLA in healthy donors. Across the whole study: In terms of ancestry, the Caucasian-associated cluster contained roughly 81% of the roughly 400 genotyped donors.

V trimming: 0 bases; J trimming: 5 bases; junction bases outside the gene matches: 5. The CDR3 contains 15 residues. In germline, CDR1 is SGHDN, CDR2 FVKESK. In the case of this clone: The antigen remains unidentified.

Vbeta (60) and Jbeta (13) primers were used in the PCR. Per the original methods: Tens of millions of unique TCR beta chains, roughly 10 million shared, were counted in a later analysis. Sequenced by immunoSEQ multiplex PCR; TCRdb stores in-frame clones only, minus some. Clonal size and the V and J genes are those of that table, whereas D and trimming came from the DNA. The sample consists of 63,000 or so clones, around 80% of them appearing once. Study-wide results and limits: The authors excluded some V segments, including TRBV6-2 and TRBV6-3, as indistinguishable.

The receptor was isolated from a woman younger than 45 in good health and CMV-seronegative. The chain employs TRBV14 and TRBJ1-1, with TRBD1 identical over 8 bases. What was sequenced was PBMCs. For the CDR3, the DNA is TGTGCCAGCAGCCAAGACTGGACAGGGCGGACTGAAGCTTTCTTT. Its translation is CASSQDWTGRTEAFF.